This T cell receptor beta chain was obtained from a study of blood T cell repertoires in COVID-19. Study-level information: Samples came from the United States, Italy and Spain, spanning acute and convalescent COVID-19. PBMCs, B-cell-depleted T cells, or T cells were the source of the cDNA or gDNA that made up the material.

Original processing notes: From reference gene primer amplification, estimates of nucleated cell counts were derived. Repertoires were generated with immunoSEQ multiplex PCR, while TCRdb's copy carries only in-frame clones and drops some. For V, J and clone size, that table is used; D and trimming come from the DNA. The sample yields some 280,000 clones, roughly 88% seen once. J lost 6 bases, V lost 4 bases, and 6 bases had no gene match. CDR3 length: 13 amino acids. Germline V gene lookup returns CDR1 KGHSY and CDR2 FQNENV. Many counts were recorded for this clone. The sample comprised peripheral blood. The rearrangement joins TRBV16 to TRBJ2-7, with 7 nucleotides matching TRBD2. This TCR was sampled from a woman in her twenties or thirties with active or convalescent COVID-19. The CDR3 DNA reads TGTGCCAGCAGCCTGTCTTCGGGGGGCGAGCAGTACTTC. Translated, it gives CASSLSSGGEQYF.